Listed below are T cell receptor beta chains from one sample, sequenced in a study of blood T cell repertoires in COVID-19. The data were produced by immunoSEQ multiplex PCR, yet TCRdb's version contains in-frame clones alone and is incomplete. The sample lists 270,000 or so clones, about nine tenths occurring once. The sequenced sample was peripheral blood. The receptor set was obtained from a woman in her 30s with active or convalescent COVID-19. Both conserved end residues are part of each CDR3. D genes are given only for firm matches. Not all rows give a size; the values are once, few, many and, for expanded clones, a class.

d_call	v_call	clone_size	j_call	cdr3_nt	cdr3_aa
NA	TRBV28	NA	TRBJ1-1	TGTGCCAGCAGTTTGGAGACAGGGAACACTGAAGCTTTCTTT	CASSLETGNTEAFF
NA	TRBV6-4	NA	TRBJ1-2	TGTGCCAGCAGTGACTCAGGGGCCGGCTACACCTTC	CASSDSGAGYTF
NA	TRBV4-3	NA	TRBJ2-1	TGCGCCAGCAGCCAAGGATCAGATTTAAGGGGCCCAAGCTCCTACAATGAGCAGTTCTTC	CASSQGSDLRGPSSYNEQFF
NA	TRBV7-6	NA	TRBJ2-7	TGTGCCAGCAGCATTACTACCCAAGCCATCGAGCAGTACTTC	CASSITTQAIEQYF
NA	TRBV28	NA	TRBJ1-2	TGTGCCAGTATACAGGGCGGGTATGGCTACACCTTC	CASIQGGYGYTF
NA	TRBV10-3	NA	TRBJ2-5	TGTGCCATCAGTGAGGCCGGTCGAGAGACCCAGTACTTC	CAISEAGRETQYF
NA	TRBV7-2	NA	TRBJ1-2	TGTGCCAGCAGCCCAATAACGGGGGACTATGGCTACACCTTC	CASSPITGDYGYTF
NA	TRBV29-1	NA	TRBJ2-7	TGCAGCGCGAGACACTCGAGCTCCTACGAGCAGTACTTC	CSARHSSSYEQYF
NA	TRBV6-1	NA	TRBJ1-2	TGTGCCAGCAGTGACCCGGACAGCTATGGCTACACCTTC	CASSDPDSYGYTF
NA	TRBV11-3	NA	TRBJ1-3	TGTGCCAGCAGCTTAGTCGGTAGAGGCAGGGATTTCTGCTCTGGAAACACCATATATTTT	CASSLVGRGRDFCSGNTIYF
TRBD2	TRBV7-2	NA	TRBJ2-1	TGTGCCAGCAGCTTAGACGGGGGGTACTACAATGAGCAGTTCTTC	CASSLDGGYYNEQFF
TRBD1	TRBV23-1	NA	TRBJ1-2	TGCGCCAGCAGCCCATCGAAGGGGGCGACCCACTTTTGCTACACCTTC	CASSPSKGATHFCYTF
NA	TRBV6-2/TRBV6-3	NA	TRBJ1-3	TGTGCCAGCAGTTACGGCGGGGCGACTGGAAACACCATATATTTT	CASSYGGATGNTIYF
TRBD2	TRBV7-2	NA	TRBJ2-7	TGTGCCAGCAGCCCGGCCAGCGGGGGGGCCTATTCGAGGGAGCAGTACTTC	CASSPASGGAYSREQYF
TRBD2	TRBV5-1	NA	TRBJ2-2	TGCGCCAGCAGCCCCGGGACTAGCGGGGGGGAAACCGGGGAGCTGTTTTTT	CASSPGTSGGETGELFF
NA	TRBV11-2	NA	TRBJ1-3	TGTGCCAGCAGCTTATCGGGTTCTACTGGAAACACCATATATTTT	CASSLSGSTGNTIYF
TRBD2	TRBV2	NA	TRBJ2-3	TGTGCCAGCAGGAGTCTAGCGGATAGCACAGATACGCAGTATTTT	CASRSLADSTDTQYF
NA	TRBV9	NA	TRBJ1-1	TGTGCCAGCAGCGTAGCCCCGCGGGGGGGCGTCACTGAAGCTTTCTTT	CASSVAPRGGVTEAFF
NA	TRBV18	NA	TRBJ2-5	TGTGCCAGCTCACCAAACTCACAAGAGACCCAGTACTTC	CASSPNSQETQYF
NA	TRBV5-1	NA	TRBJ1-2	TGCGCCAGCACGATAACTGGACAAACTAACTATGGCTACACCTTC	CASTITGQTNYGYTF
NA	TRBV7-9	NA	TRBJ1-1	TGTGCCAGCATCCCCTGGGGGCGCAGACTAAACACTGAAGCTTTCTTT	CASIPWGRRLNTEAFF
TRBD1	TRBV5-1	NA	TRBJ1-4	TGCGCCAGCAGCATACAGGGGGCCGGAGAAAAACTGTTTTTT	CASSIQGAGEKLFF
TRBD1	TRBV7-9	NA	TRBJ1-4	TGTGCCAGCAGCACCGGACAGGGTCTGGTTAATGAAAAACTGTTTTTT	CASSTGQGLVNEKLFF
TRBD2	TRBV28	NA	TRBJ2-3	TGTGCCAGCAGTTTAAGGGGTCGGACTAGCGGGGGGAAGAGCACAGATACGCAGTATTTT	CASSLRGRTSGGKSTDTQYF
TRBD1	TRBV5-1	NA	TRBJ2-5	TGCGCCAGCAGCTTGACAGGGGGTAAACAAGAGACCCAGTACTTC	CASSLTGGKQETQYF
NA	TRBV27	NA	TRBJ2-7	TGTGCCAGCAGTTTATCGCTGCGGGAACTATTCTACGAGCAGTACTTC	CASSLSLRELFYEQYF
TRBD1	TRBV6-5	few	TRBJ1-3	TGTGCCAGCAGCCGGACAGGCCCTGGAAACACCATATATTTT	CASSRTGPGNTIYF
TRBD1	TRBV23-1	NA	TRBJ1-5	TGCGCCAGCAGTCAATCGGGGGACAGGGAAGGAGGCGGCAATCAGCCCCAGCATTTT	CASSQSGDREGGGNQPQHF
TRBD1	TRBV7-9	NA	TRBJ1-5	TGTGCCAGCAGCTTCGCGACAGGGAATCAGCCCCAGCATTTT	CASSFATGNQPQHF
TRBD1	TRBV6-2/TRBV6-3	NA	TRBJ1-5	TGTGCCAGCAGTTCTGGACAGGGTATTCAGCCCCAGCATTTT	CASSSGQGIQPQHF
NA	TRBV9	once	TRBJ1-2	TGTGCCAGCAGCGCGCCGGGTTCTGATCTTTATGGCTACACCTTC	CASSAPGSDLYGYTF
NA	TRBV5-1	NA	TRBJ2-1	TGCGCCAGCAGCTTGGGAGGTGGGGGGGCTAGGAGCTCCTACAATGAGCAGTTCTTC	CASSLGGGGARSSYNEQFF
TRBD1	TRBV4-1	once	TRBJ1-6	TGCGCCAGCAGCCCGGACAGGGGGTCCTATAATTCACCCCTCCACTTT	CASSPDRGSYNSPLHF
NA	TRBV30	NA	TRBJ1-1	TGTGCCTGGCCACCTAAAGCTTTCTTT	CAWPPKAFF
NA	TRBV6-5	NA	TRBJ1-6	TGTGCCAGCCAATATACGCGACAAAATAGTTCACCCCTCCACTTT	CASQYTRQNSSPLHF
NA	TRBV7-8	NA	TRBJ2-1	TGTGCCAGCAGCTTACCGGGGGGCCAAACCAATGAGCAGTTCTTC	CASSLPGGQTNEQFF
NA	TRBV19	NA	TRBJ1-1	TGTGCCAGTAAGAGGGCGGAGGCCGCTGAAGCTTTCTTT	CASKRAEAAEAFF
TRBD1	TRBV9	NA	TRBJ2-2	TGTGCCAGCAGCTCCACCCCCGGGACAGGTCACACCGGGGAGCTGTTTTTT	CASSSTPGTGHTGELFF
NA	TRBV15	NA	TRBJ1-5	TGTGCCACCAGCAGATCGGGAATAAATCAGCCCCAGCATTTT	CATSRSGINQPQHF
TRBD1	TRBV9	NA	TRBJ1-1	TGTGCCAGCAGCGTAGGGGACAGGGCCCTTGAAGCTTTCTTT	CASSVGDRALEAFF
TRBD1	TRBV6-5	NA	TRBJ1-4	TGTGCCAGCAGCAGGGGGCTACCTAATGAAAAACTGTTTTTT	CASSRGLPNEKLFF
NA	TRBV5-1	NA	TRBJ1-6	TGCGCCAGCCGGGAGAACAGCGTTAATTCACCCCTCCACTTT	CASRENSVNSPLHF
NA	TRBV6-1	NA	TRBJ1-1	TGTGCCAGCAGTGAACTCGATCCGGGGTCCGGAGCTTTCTTT	CASSELDPGSGAFF
TRBD1	TRBV6-5	NA	TRBJ1-5	TGTGCCAGCAGAAGACAGGGTAGCAATCAGCCCCAGCATTTT	CASRRQGSNQPQHF
NA	TRBV5-1	NA	TRBJ1-3	TGCGCCAGCAGCCATGGAGACCGATCTGGGGCCACCATATATTTT	CASSHGDRSGATIYF
TRBD2	TRBV5-1	NA	TRBJ2-3	TGCGCCAGCGGAACGACAGGGTCTACTAGCGGGGGGGCCGTAGATACGCAGTATTTT	CASGTTGSTSGGAVDTQYF
TRBD1	TRBV24-1	few	TRBJ1-2	TGTGCCACCCGGGACAGGGATGGCTACACCTTC	CATRDRDGYTF